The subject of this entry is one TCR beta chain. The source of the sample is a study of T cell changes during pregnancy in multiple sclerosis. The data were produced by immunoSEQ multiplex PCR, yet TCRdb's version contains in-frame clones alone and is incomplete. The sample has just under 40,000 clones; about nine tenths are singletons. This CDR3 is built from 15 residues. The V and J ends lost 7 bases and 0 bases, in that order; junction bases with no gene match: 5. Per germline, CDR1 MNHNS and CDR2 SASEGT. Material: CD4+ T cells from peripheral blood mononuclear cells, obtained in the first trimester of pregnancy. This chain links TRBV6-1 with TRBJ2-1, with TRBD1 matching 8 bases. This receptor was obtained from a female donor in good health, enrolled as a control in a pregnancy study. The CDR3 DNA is TGTGCCAGCAACCCAGGGGGCAGCTCCTACAATGAGCAGTTCTTC. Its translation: CASNPGGSSYNEQFF.